This entry describes one T cell receptor (beta chain). These data originate in a study of blood T cell repertoires in COVID-19. Study-level information: PBMCs, B-cell-depleted T cells, or T cells provided the cDNA or gDNA that made up the material.

TCRdb's table, derived via immunoSEQ multiplex PCR, lists solely in-frame clones and lacks some. The table lists more than 150,000 clones, over 70% of them singletons. The CDR3 has 14 amino acids. The sample was PBMCs or T cells enriched from blood (not recorded which). The receptor comes from a man aged 60-69 years who had been exposed to COVID-19. The rearrangement links TRBV21-1 to TRBJ2-1; TRBD1 is the table's D call and was not checked against the DNA. TRBV21-1 is given as a pseudogene. Here the CDR3 DNA reads TGTGCCAGCAGCAATTTCGGCAGGGTCAATGAGCAGTTCTTC. Amino acid sequence: CASSNFGRVNEQFF.